Each of the 19 T cell receptor beta chains below was sequenced from the same sample in a study of identifying expanded T cells in peripheral blood. Clones were sequenced by immunoSEQ multiplex PCR, and TCRdb holds only the in-frame ones, with some missing. The table lists about 91,000 clones, roughly 90% of them singletons. Material for sequencing was blood. The receptors come from a person aged 18-70 years in good health.

The chain employs TRBV19 and TRBJ2-7; D is possibly TRBD1 (8 bases). V was pared by 6 bases and J by 5 bases, with 23 bases between. Per the germline V gene, CDR1 is LNHDA and CDR2 is SQIVND (reference sequence). This CDR3 region has 16 residues. For the CDR3, the DNA is TGTGCCAGTAGCCACATCGTAGGAACAGGGGGGGACGAGCAGTACTTC. As protein: CASSHIVGTGGDEQYF.

This clone came up a few times. The chain carries TRBV30 and TRBJ1-2, with TRBD1 as a possible D gene (5 bases). Per the germline V gene, CDR1 is GTSNPN and CDR2 is SVGIG (reference sequence). CDR3 length: 12 amino acids. The CDR3 protein is CARDGRSYGYTF. CDR3 bases: TGTGCGAGGGACGGCCGGAGCTATGGCTACACCTTC.

V usage is TRBV7-3 and J usage is TRBJ2-3; 11 bases match TRBD1. V dropped 2 bases and J dropped 3; count of bases not matched to a gene: 4. Germline V gives CDR1 SGHTA, CDR2 FQGTGA. The CDR3 has 16 amino acids. CDR3 in amino acids: CASSLGRDRGTDTQYF. In DNA, the CDR3 is TGTGCCAGCAGCTTAGGTCGGGACAGGGGGACAGATACGCAGTATTTT.

The V and J genes are TRBV27 and TRBJ2-3, with 9 bases identical to TRBD2. Germline assignment: CDR1 MNHEY and CDR2 SMNVEV (reference sequence). This CDR3 comprises 16 residues. V was pared by 1 base and J by 1 base, with 3 bases of the junction left unmatched. The CDR3 DNA sequence: TGTGCCAGCAGTTTATTTTTAGCGGGGGGCACAGATACGCAGTATTTT. It yields the protein CASSLFLAGGTDTQYF.

The chain has TRBV19 and TRBJ2-5; no definite D call. The V end was cut by 4 bases, the J end by 2 bases, with 14 bases between. The length of the CDR3 is 15 residues. CDR1 and CDR2 (germline): LNHDA, SQIVND (reference sequence). CDR3 DNA: TGTGCCAGTAGTACCACCGCTGACGGGCAAGAGACCCAGTACTTC. Protein product: CASSTTADGQETQYF. The whole variable domain, remainder taken from reference TRBV19 and TRBJ2-5, is DGGITQSPKYLFRKEGQNVTLSCEQNLNHDAMYWYRQDPGQGLRLIYYSQIVNDFQKGDIAEGYSVSREKKESFPLTVTSAQKNPTAFYLCASSTTADGQETQYFGPGTRLLVL.

The rearrangement links TRBV11-2 to TRBJ2-3, with 9 positions matching TRBD2. Germline V gene lookup returns CDR1 SGHAT and CDR2 FQNNGV. The CDR3 is made up of 17 amino acids. Trimming cost V 2 bases and J 3 bases; bases outside gene matches: 9. DNA for the CDR3: TGTGCCAGCAGCTTATCCACTAGCGGGTATAGGACAGATACGCAGTATTTT. It translates to CASSLSTSGYRTDTQYF.

This rearrangement joins TRBV5-4 to TRBJ2-7; TRBD2 aligns across 12 bases. CDR1 SGHNT and CDR2 YYREEE come from the germline V gene (reference sequence). This CDR3 comprises 15 residues. The J segment lost 2 bases and the V segment lost 1 base, leaving 1 base of the junction unmatched. The CDR3 bases are TGTGCCAGCAGCTTGCTAGCGGGAGGGCCCTACGAGCAGTACTTC. Protein product: CASSLLAGGPYEQYF.

The chain carries TRBV11-3 and TRBJ2-3; a weak D match, TRBD2 (6 bases). CDR1 is SGHNT, CDR2 YENEEA, per germline. Trimming removed 6 bases at V and 5 bases at J, with 15 bases between. CDR3 length: 14 residues. The CDR3 sequence is CASSQGRDVDTQYF. The CDR3 region has the DNA TGTGCCAGCAGTCAAGGGCGGGACGTAGATACGCAGTATTTT.

This chain joins TRBV7-9 and TRBJ1-5; TRBD1 agrees at 7 bases. CDR1 is SEHNR and CDR2 is FQNEAQ in the germline V gene (reference sequence). The ends lost 1 base at V and 4 bases at J; junction bases unmatched: 7. The CDR3 covers 16 residues. The CDR3 DNA reads as TGTGCCAGCAGCTTAGGAGCACAGGGGATGAATCAGCCCCAGCATTTT. Protein sequence: CASSLGAQGMNQPQHF.

This chain joins TRBV6-6 and TRBJ1-1; 8 nucleotides line up with TRBD1. Germline V gene sequence: CDR1 MNHNY, CDR2 SVGAGI (reference sequence). This CDR3 contains 15 residues. J was trimmed by 5 bases and V by 8 bases; bases with no gene match: 13. The CDR3 DNA reads TGTGCCAGCTCCGGGACAGGCGGTCTAAGGACTGAAGCTTTCTTT. Protein: CASSGTGGLRTEAFF.

CDR3 nucleotides: TGTGCCAGCGGCACTGGGGGAGAGACCCAGTACTTC. This codes for CASGTGGETQYF. The chain couples TRBV28 to TRBJ2-5, with D perhaps being TRBD1 or TRBD2 (5 bases each). CDR1 is MDHEN, CDR2 SYDVKM, per germline. The CDR3 sequence is 12 residues long. V lost 8 bases, J lost 4 bases, and 11 bases lay in between.

The DNA of the CDR3 is TGTGCCATCAGTGAGGGAACCTACGAGCAGTACTTC. This codes for CAISEGTYEQYF. This chain links TRBV10-3 with TRBJ2-7; D unclear. CDR1 ENHRY and CDR2 SYGVKD come from the germline V gene. The CDR3 covers 12 residues. Between the trimmed V and J ends, which lost 2 bases and 2 bases, there was a span of 4 bases.

The sample holds a few counts of this clone. The chain is built from TRBV9 and TRBJ2-1; possible D gene TRBD2, 5 bases. CDR1 is SGDLS and CDR2 is YYNGEE in the germline V gene. CDR3 length equals 15 residues. V gave up 3 bases and J gave up 0 bases, with 10 bases separating them. The CDR3 protein is CASSEPRDSYNEQFF. CDR3 coding DNA: TGTGCCAGCAGCGAACCCCGGGACTCCTACAATGAGCAGTTCTTC.

The chain carries TRBV5-1 and TRBJ2-1; D gene ambiguous. The V gene's germline CDR1 is SGHRS and CDR2 YFSETQ. V was pared by 4 bases and J by 0 bases, with 11 bases between. The CDR3 extends over 15 amino acids. The CDR3 loop reads CASSTRSVSYNEQFF. CDR3 DNA: TGCGCCAGCAGCACCAGAAGTGTCTCCTACAATGAGCAGTTCTTC. The complete variable domain, with remaining parts taken from reference TRBV5-1 and TRBJ2-1, reads KAGVTQTPRYLIKTRGQQVTLSCSPISGHRSVSWYQQTPGQGLQFLFEYFSETQRNKGNFPGRFSGRQFSNSRSEMNVSTLELGDSALYLCASSTRSVSYNEQFFGPGTRLTVL.

The chain uses TRBV10-3 and TRBJ1-4; no reliable D call. This CDR3 region has 13 residues. Germline CDR1 reads ENHRY; CDR2 reads SYGVKD. The V end was cut by 10 bases, the J end by 0 bases, with 9 bases between. CDR3 sequence reads: CATTRSTNEKLFF. DNA for the CDR3: TGTGCCACCACCCGGTCAACTAATGAAAAACTGTTTTTT.

V is TRBV28 and J is TRBJ1-4, with D possibly matching TRBD1 (5 bases). V was shortened by 3 bases and J by 0 bases, with 8 bases between the two germline ends. The CDR3 sequence is 15 residues long. Germline assignment: CDR1 MDHEN and CDR2 SYDVKM. CDR3 sequence reads: CASSLVGATNEKLFF. The DNA of the CDR3 is TGTGCCAGCAGTTTGGTGGGGGCAACTAATGAAAAACTGTTTTTT.

The V call is TRBV28, the J call TRBJ2-2, with 14 bases fitting TRBD2. The CDR3 is 18 amino acids. J was trimmed by 8 bases and V by 6 bases; bases with no gene match: 14. CDR1 MDHEN and CDR2 SYDVKM come from the germline V gene. The CDR3 nucleotides read TGTGCCAGCAGGAGACCGACAGGGACTAGCGGGAGTACGGGGGAGCTGTTTTTT. This gives the protein CASRRPTGTSGSTGELFF.

The chain is built from TRBV6-5 and TRBJ2-7, with TRBD1 identical over 7 bases. The germline CDR1 and CDR2 sequences are MNHEY and SVGAGI. V dropped 1 base and J dropped 1; count of bases not matched to a gene: 4. The CDR3 totals 15 residues. The chain's CDR3 is CASSYWDSHSYEQYF. As DNA, the CDR3 is TGTGCCAGCAGTTACTGGGACAGCCATTCCTACGAGCAGTACTTC.

This clone was picked up a small number of times. V is TRBV5-6 and J is TRBJ2-3; D is unresolved. The germline V and J ends were trimmed by 3 bases and 2 bases, with 4 bases remaining between them. This CDR3 has 12 residues. Germline loops: CDR1 SGHDT, CDR2 YYEEEE. The CDR3 sequence is CASSSYTDTQYF. Here the CDR3 DNA reads TGTGCCAGCAGCTCCTACACAGATACGCAGTATTTT. The whole variable domain, filled in from reference TRBV5-6 and TRBJ2-3, reads DAGVTQSPTHLIKTRGQQVTLRCSPKSGHDTVSWYQQALGQGPQFIFQYYEEEERQRGNFPDRFSGHQFPNYSSELNVNALLLGDSALYLCASSSYTDTQYFGPGTRLTVL.